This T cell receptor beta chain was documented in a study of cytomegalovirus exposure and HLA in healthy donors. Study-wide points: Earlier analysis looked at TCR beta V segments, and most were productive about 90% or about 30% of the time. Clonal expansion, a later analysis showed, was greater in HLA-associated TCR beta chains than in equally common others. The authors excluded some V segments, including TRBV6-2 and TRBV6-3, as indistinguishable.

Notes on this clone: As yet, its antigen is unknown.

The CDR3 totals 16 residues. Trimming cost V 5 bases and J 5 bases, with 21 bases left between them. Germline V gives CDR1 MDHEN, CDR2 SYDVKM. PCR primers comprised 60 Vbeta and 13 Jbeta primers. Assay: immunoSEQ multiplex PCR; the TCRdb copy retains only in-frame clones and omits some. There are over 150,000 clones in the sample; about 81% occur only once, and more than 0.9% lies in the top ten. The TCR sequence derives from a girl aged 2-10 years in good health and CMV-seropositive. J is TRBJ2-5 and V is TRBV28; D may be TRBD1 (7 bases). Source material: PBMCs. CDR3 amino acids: CASSTFAGRGRETQYF. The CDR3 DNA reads TGTGCCAGCAGTACCTTCGCGGGCAGGGGGAGGGAGACCCAGTACTTC. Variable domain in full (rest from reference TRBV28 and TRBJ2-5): DVKVTQSSRYLVKRTGEKVFLECVQDMDHENMFWYRQDPGLGLRLIYFSYDVKMKEKGDIPEGYSVSREKKERFSLILESASTNQTSMYLCASSTFAGRGRETQYFGPGTRLLVL.